The present entry profiles one T cell receptor (beta chain) with its context. What it recognizes is unknown. Germline is not matched at one junction end, which may reflect a read error. This entry belongs to a study of T-cell reconstitution after alpha-beta-depleted transplantation in children. TCRbeta library preparation incorporated unique molecular identifiers. TCRdb used MiXCR to reprocess the PCR reads, holding one entry per CDR3 protein. The data show 200,000 to 250,000 distinct CDR3 sequences, around 9.9% seen once. The CDR3 loop spans 16 amino acids. The germline CDR1 and CDR2 sequences are WSHSY and SAAADI. Study-level results: Approximately two months post-transplant, alpha-beta T cells reportedly originated from several hundred expanded graft clones. Certain patients had high TCRbeta diversity at day 60, and it came from recipient T cells and thymic progenitors that survived. Newly produced T cells mostly accounted for T-cell counts and diversity one year post-transplant.

This specimen was PBMCs, taken before TCRalphabeta/CD19-depleted stem cell transplant. This chain links TRBV10-2 with TRBJ2-1; 9 bases line up with TRBD2. This TCR came from a child under two years old with acute myeloid leukemia, due to receive a stem cell transplant. Here the CDR3 reads CARSGYSGSFSNEQFF. The CDR3 bases are TGCGCCAGAAGTGGGTATAGCGGGAGTTTCTCCAATGAGCAGTTCTTC.